What follows are 7 T cell receptor beta chains derived from one specimen sequenced in a study of cytomegalovirus exposure and HLA in healthy donors. In the PCR, 60 Vbeta and 13 Jbeta primers were used. This table comes from immunoSEQ multiplex PCR, and its TCRdb copy is limited to in-frame clones, with some not included. This sample contains 100,000 to 150,000 clones. The material sequenced was PBMCs. These receptors were taken from a young man in good health and CMV-seronegative.

The chain joins TRBV4-1 to TRBJ1-2; perhaps TRBD1 as D (6 bases). The germline gives CDR1 MGHRA, CDR2 YSYEKL. V lost 1 base to trimming and J lost 5 bases, with 14 bases between them. The CDR3 length is 15 residues. The CDR3 loop reads CASSQVGGRGYGYTF. The CDR3 nucleotides are TGCGCCAGCAGCCAAGTAGGCGGCAGGGGATATGGCTACACCTTC.

V and J are TRBV28 and TRBJ2-1, with 8 positions matching TRBD2. The germline V gene has CDR1 MDHEN and CDR2 SYDVKM. The junction had 2 bases not matched to a gene; V was cut back by 5 bases and J by 2 bases. There are 14 residues in the CDR3. CDR3 residues: CASSGTRTYNEQFF. CDR3 nucleotides: TGTGCCAGCAGTGGGACTAGGACCTACAATGAGCAGTTCTTC. Looking up the rest from reference TRBV28 and TRBJ2-1 gives the full variable domain: DVKVTQSSRYLVKRTGEKVFLECVQDMDHENMFWYRQDPGLGLRLIYFSYDVKMKEKGDIPEGYSVSREKKERFSLILESASTNQTSMYLCASSGTRTYNEQFFGPGTRLTVL.

V is TRBV28 and J is TRBJ2-4, with D possibly TRBD1 on 7 matching bases. The CDR3 length is 15 residues. Germline V gene data show CDR1 as MDHEN and CDR2 as SYDVKM. Trimming took off 7 bases at V and 3 bases at J, with 16 bases between the two ends. CDR3 sequence: CASTEPGGFKNIQYF. CDR3 nucleotides: TGTGCCAGCACGGAACCAGGGGGGTTCAAAAACATTCAGTACTTC.

The CDR3 DNA follows: TGCAGCGTGGGCCGGACTAGCGGTTCCTACGAGCAGTACTTC. As protein: CSVGRTSGSYEQYF. This rearrangement joins TRBV29-1 to TRBJ2-7, with TRBD2 matching over 10 bases. CDR3 length: 14 amino acids. Trimming at V came to 6 bases and at J to 1 base, leaving 6 bases not matched to a gene. The germline gives CDR1 SQVTM, CDR2 ANQGSEA.

This chain uses TRBV2 with TRBJ1-2, with 8 bases lining up with TRBD1. From germline, CDR1 is SNHLY and CDR2 FYNNEI. This CDR3 region has 19 residues. With V trimmed by 6 bases and J by 4 bases, 22 bases remained unmatched. In nucleotides, the CDR3 is TGTGCCAGCAGATACCTCGGACAGGGAGGTGGATCCCAGATCTATGGCTACACCTTC. It codes for CASRYLGQGGGSQIYGYTF.

This chain links TRBV2 with TRBJ1-5; the D gene is possibly TRBD1 (6 bases). CDR3 length: 14 amino acids. Looked up from germline, CDR1 is SNHLY and CDR2 is FYNNEI. The germline V and J ends were trimmed by 8 bases and 4 bases, with 15 bases remaining between them. CDR3 region: CASGLQGGNQPQHF. The CDR3, as DNA: TGTGCCAGCGGGTTACAGGGTGGTAATCAGCCCCAGCATTTT.

The genes are TRBV27 and TRBJ1-6, with 7 bases matching TRBD1. The CDR3 is made up of 15 amino acids. V gave up 2 bases and J gave up 8 bases; unmatched junction bases: 6. Looked up from germline, CDR1 is MNHEY and CDR2 is SMNVEV (reference sequence). CDR3 nucleotides: TGTGCCAGCAGTTTAGTCAGGGGGTGGGATTCACCCCTCCACTTT. This translates into CASSLVRGWDSPLHF.